A selection of T cell receptor beta chains follows, all from one sample in a study of HIV-infected patients and healthy controls. Each CDR3 protein is one row after TCRdb ran MiXCR on the 5' RACE reads. Altogether under 20,000 distinct CDR3 sequences are present, 5.5% being singletons, with the ten largest covering 1.9%. Input material: blood. These receptors were collected from an adult in good health. Both conserved end residues are part of each CDR3. The order of the fields is V gene, D gene, clone size, J gene, CDR3 DNA, CDR3 protein. The D gene is left open where the match is weak. Size is stated for part of the rows, as once, few or many counts, or as a class when the clone is expanded.

v_call: TRBV29-1; d_call: NA; clone_size: medium-sized; j_call: TRBJ2-3; cdr3_nt: TGCAGCGTTGAAGGAGGAGGTAGCACAGATACGCAGTATTTT; cdr3_aa: CSVEGGGSTDTQYF
v_call: TRBV7-2; d_call: NA; clone_size: NA; j_call: TRBJ2-5; cdr3_nt: TGTGCCAGCAGCTGGGGGACCTATGAAGAGACCCAGTACTTC; cdr3_aa: CASSWGTYEETQYF
v_call: TRBV20-1; d_call: NA; clone_size: medium-sized; j_call: TRBJ1-2; cdr3_nt: TGCAGTGCTAGAGATTACAGGGCCGGATATGGCTACACCTTC; cdr3_aa: CSARDYRAGYGYTF
v_call: TRBV12-3/TRBV12-4; d_call: TRBD1; clone_size: many; j_call: TRBJ1-2; cdr3_nt: TGTGCCAGCAGTTTTGGGGACAGGGGAATCGGCGGCTACACCTTC; cdr3_aa: CASSFGDRGIGGYTF
v_call: TRBV12-3/TRBV12-4; d_call: NA; clone_size: many; j_call: TRBJ2-1; cdr3_nt: TGTGCCAGCACCGTACGTAGTGCTGAGCAGTTCTTC; cdr3_aa: CASTVRSAEQFF
v_call: TRBV20-1; d_call: TRBD1; clone_size: NA; j_call: TRBJ1-5; cdr3_nt: TGCAGTGCTGGGACAGGGGTACAGCCCCAGCATTTT; cdr3_aa: CSAGTGVQPQHF
v_call: TRBV11-1; d_call: NA; clone_size: medium-sized; j_call: TRBJ1-1; cdr3_nt: TGTGCCAGCAGCTTAGTTGGGGGCAACACTGAAGCTTTCTTT; cdr3_aa: CASSLVGGNTEAFF
v_call: TRBV4-2; d_call: NA; clone_size: many; j_call: TRBJ1-3; cdr3_nt: TGTGCCAGCAGCCAAGATCCCCCCTCCGGTCAAGGAACCCTTGGAAACACCATATATTTT; cdr3_aa: CASSQDPPSGQGTLGNTIYF
v_call: TRBV12-3/TRBV12-4; d_call: NA; clone_size: many; j_call: TRBJ1-4; cdr3_nt: TGTGCCAGCAGCGCGGTGGGGGCCCGTGAAAAACTGTTTTTT; cdr3_aa: CASSAVGAREKLFF
v_call: TRBV5-1; d_call: TRBD2; clone_size: many; j_call: TRBJ2-5; cdr3_nt: TGCGCCAGCAGCTTGGGTAGCGGGGGTCCACAAGAGACCCAGTACTTC; cdr3_aa: CASSLGSGGPQETQYF
v_call: TRBV20-1; d_call: TRBD1; clone_size: medium-sized; j_call: TRBJ1-5; cdr3_nt: TGCAGTGCTAGAGAGACAGGGAGGAATCAGCCCCAGCATTTT; cdr3_aa: CSARETGRNQPQHF
v_call: TRBV28; d_call: NA; clone_size: many; j_call: TRBJ2-1; cdr3_nt: TGTGCCAGCAGTTTTCCCCGAACGGGGGAAGATGAGCAGTTCTTC; cdr3_aa: CASSFPRTGEDEQFF
v_call: TRBV4-3; d_call: NA; clone_size: many; j_call: TRBJ2-7; cdr3_nt: TGCGCCAGCAGCCAAGATTTGTACGGCAGCCCCTACGAGCAGTACTTC; cdr3_aa: CASSQDLYGSPYEQYF
v_call: TRBV20-1; d_call: TRBD1; clone_size: many; j_call: TRBJ1-5; cdr3_nt: TGCAGTGCCCTACAGATAATGACAGGGAAATTGAGGAATCAGCCCCAGCATTTT; cdr3_aa: CSALQIMTGKLRNQPQHF
v_call: TRBV20-1; d_call: NA; clone_size: many; j_call: TRBJ1-6; cdr3_nt: TGCAGTGCCCGGACCGGTTTTTTGGGGCATAATTCACCCCTCCACTTT; cdr3_aa: CSARTGFLGHNSPLHF
v_call: TRBV12-3/TRBV12-4; d_call: NA; clone_size: many; j_call: TRBJ1-5; cdr3_nt: TGTGCCAGCAGTCAGGGCCTTAATCAGCCCCAGCATTTT; cdr3_aa: CASSQGLNQPQHF
v_call: TRBV18; d_call: NA; clone_size: many; j_call: TRBJ2-3; cdr3_nt: TGTGCCAGCTCACCTTTCGTAGCCGATACGCAGTATTTT; cdr3_aa: CASSPFVADTQYF
v_call: TRBV12-3/TRBV12-4; d_call: NA; clone_size: many; j_call: TRBJ2-4; cdr3_nt: TGTGCCAGCAGTTTAGCGGGGCTAGCCAAAAACATTCAGTACTTC; cdr3_aa: CASSLAGLAKNIQYF
v_call: TRBV7-3; d_call: TRBD1; clone_size: many; j_call: TRBJ1-1; cdr3_nt: TGTGCCAGCAGCCCCCATCGGGACAGGGGTCTGAACACTGAAGCTTTCTTT; cdr3_aa: CASSPHRDRGLNTEAFF
v_call: TRBV20-1; d_call: TRBD1; clone_size: medium-sized; j_call: TRBJ1-1; cdr3_nt: TGCAGTGCTTACCCAGGGGGGGAAGGGTTTTGGTCTGAAGCTTTCTTT; cdr3_aa: CSAYPGGEGFWSEAFF
v_call: TRBV28; d_call: NA; clone_size: medium-sized; j_call: TRBJ1-1; cdr3_nt: TGTGCCAGCAGTCAATACCGTCGACAGGAATTGTTCACTGAAGCTTTCTTT; cdr3_aa: CASSQYRRQELFTEAFF
v_call: TRBV13; d_call: NA; clone_size: many; j_call: TRBJ2-6; cdr3_nt: TGTGCCAGCAGCTTAGTGGCCAACGTCCTGACTTTC; cdr3_aa: CASSLVANVLTF
v_call: TRBV29-1; d_call: NA; clone_size: many; j_call: TRBJ1-2; cdr3_nt: TGCAGCGTTGGGAACAGGGTGGTGCGAGGCTACACCTTC; cdr3_aa: CSVGNRVVRGYTF
v_call: TRBV20-1; d_call: NA; clone_size: many; j_call: TRBJ1-5; cdr3_nt: TGCAGTGCTAGAGGGATCGGGGGTCAGTTTGGCAATCAGCCCCAGCATTTT; cdr3_aa: CSARGIGGQFGNQPQHF
v_call: TRBV5-4; d_call: NA; clone_size: many; j_call: TRBJ1-1; cdr3_nt: TGTGCCAGCAGCCCCGGGACACAGGAACTAGAAGCTTTCTTT; cdr3_aa: CASSPGTQELEAFF
v_call: TRBV12-3/TRBV12-4; d_call: NA; clone_size: many; j_call: TRBJ2-2; cdr3_nt: TGTGCCAGCAGCCGTTCCAAAGCCGGGGAGCTGTTTTTT; cdr3_aa: CASSRSKAGELFF
v_call: TRBV14; d_call: NA; clone_size: NA; j_call: TRBJ2-5; cdr3_nt: TGTGCCAGCAGCCGTGAGAACCAAGAGACCCAGTACTTC; cdr3_aa: CASSRENQETQYF
v_call: TRBV13; d_call: NA; clone_size: many; j_call: TRBJ2-5; cdr3_nt: TGTGCCAGCAAGGCACGGACGTCATTGGAGACCCAGTACTTC; cdr3_aa: CASKARTSLETQYF
v_call: TRBV20-1; d_call: TRBD1; clone_size: many; j_call: TRBJ1-4; cdr3_nt: TGCAGTGCTGACGCCGGGACAGGGGAAAAACTGTTTTTT; cdr3_aa: CSADAGTGEKLFF
v_call: TRBV9; d_call: TRBD2; clone_size: many; j_call: TRBJ2-3; cdr3_nt: TGTGCCAGCAGCGTACTTGCGGGGGGCCCATCAGGGCAGTATTTT; cdr3_aa: CASSVLAGGPSGQYF
v_call: TRBV7-8; d_call: NA; clone_size: few; j_call: TRBJ2-2; cdr3_nt: TGTGCCAGCAGCTCACGGTGGGGGGCGCGCACCGGGGAGCTGTTTTTT; cdr3_aa: CASSSRWGARTGELFF
v_call: TRBV12-3/TRBV12-4; d_call: NA; clone_size: many; j_call: TRBJ2-3; cdr3_nt: TGTGCCAGCAGTTTAGCGGGCTCAGATACGCAGTATTTT; cdr3_aa: CASSLAGSDTQYF
v_call: TRBV20-1; d_call: NA; clone_size: many; j_call: TRBJ2-3; cdr3_nt: TGCAGTGCTAGCCGGGCTTCCCCAGATACGCAGTATTTT; cdr3_aa: CSASRASPDTQYF
v_call: TRBV5-1; d_call: NA; clone_size: many; j_call: TRBJ2-3; cdr3_nt: TGCGCCAGCAGCTTTGGAGCCCCAGATACGCAGTATTTT; cdr3_aa: CASSFGAPDTQYF
v_call: TRBV29-1; d_call: TRBD1; clone_size: many; j_call: TRBJ1-1; cdr3_nt: TGCAGCGCCGCCCGGGACAGGATAAACACTGAAGCTTTCTTT; cdr3_aa: CSAARDRINTEAFF
v_call: TRBV25-1; d_call: NA; clone_size: many; j_call: TRBJ1-1; cdr3_nt: TGTGCCAGCAGTGACGGAGGCCTGAACACTGAAGCTTTCTTT; cdr3_aa: CASSDGGLNTEAFF
v_call: TRBV5-1; d_call: NA; clone_size: many; j_call: TRBJ2-1; cdr3_nt: TGCGCCAGCAGCTTGGTGCTACAGGGTCGCGATGAGCAGTTCTTC; cdr3_aa: CASSLVLQGRDEQFF
v_call: TRBV5-1; d_call: TRBD2; clone_size: medium-sized; j_call: TRBJ2-7; cdr3_nt: TGCGCCAGCACCAAGACTAGCGGGGGGTCCTCCTACGAGCAGTACTTC; cdr3_aa: CASTKTSGGSSYEQYF
v_call: TRBV5-6; d_call: NA; clone_size: many; j_call: TRBJ2-3; cdr3_nt: TGTGCCAGCAGCTTGGTGTTATTTAAGACGCAGTATTTT; cdr3_aa: CASSLVLFKTQYF
v_call: TRBV28; d_call: NA; clone_size: medium-sized; j_call: TRBJ1-2; cdr3_nt: TGTGCCGTTTACCACCCTCCCTTGCAGGGCTACACCTTC; cdr3_aa: CAVYHPPLQGYTF
v_call: TRBV5-4; d_call: NA; clone_size: many; j_call: TRBJ1-1; cdr3_nt: TGTGCCAGCAGCTTGGGGACTGAAGCTTTCTTT; cdr3_aa: CASSLGTEAFF